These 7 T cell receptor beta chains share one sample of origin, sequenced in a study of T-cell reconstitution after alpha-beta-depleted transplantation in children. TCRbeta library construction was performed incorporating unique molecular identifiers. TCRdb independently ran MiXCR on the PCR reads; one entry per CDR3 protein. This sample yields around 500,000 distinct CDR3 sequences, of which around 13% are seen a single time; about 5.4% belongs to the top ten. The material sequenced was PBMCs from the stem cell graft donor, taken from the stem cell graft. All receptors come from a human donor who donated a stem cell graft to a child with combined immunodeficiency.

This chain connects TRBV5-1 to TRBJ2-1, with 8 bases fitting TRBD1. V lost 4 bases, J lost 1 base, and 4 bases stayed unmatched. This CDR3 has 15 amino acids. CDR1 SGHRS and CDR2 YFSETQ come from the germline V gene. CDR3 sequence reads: CASSTDRASYNEQFF. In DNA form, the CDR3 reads TGCGCCAGCAGCACGGACAGGGCATCCTACAATGAGCAGTTCTTC. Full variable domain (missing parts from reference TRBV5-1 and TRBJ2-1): KAGVTQTPRYLIKTRGQQVTLSCSPISGHRSVSWYQQTPGQGLQFLFEYFSETQRNKGNFPGRFSGRQFSNSRSEMNVSTLELGDSALYLCASSTDRASYNEQFFGPGTRLTVL.

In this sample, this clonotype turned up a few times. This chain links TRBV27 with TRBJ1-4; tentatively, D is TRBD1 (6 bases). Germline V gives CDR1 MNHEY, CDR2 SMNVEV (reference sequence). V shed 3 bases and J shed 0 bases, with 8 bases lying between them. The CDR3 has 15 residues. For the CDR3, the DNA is TGTGCCAGCAGTTTCAGGGGAGCAACTAATGAAAAACTGTTTTTT. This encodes CASSFRGATNEKLFF.

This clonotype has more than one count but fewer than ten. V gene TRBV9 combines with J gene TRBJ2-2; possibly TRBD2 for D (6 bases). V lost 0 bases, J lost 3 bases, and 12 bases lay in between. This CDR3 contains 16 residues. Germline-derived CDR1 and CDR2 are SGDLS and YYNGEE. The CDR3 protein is CASSVDGGRYTGELFF. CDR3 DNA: TGTGCCAGCAGCGTAGACGGGGGAAGGTACACCGGGGAGCTGTTTTTT.

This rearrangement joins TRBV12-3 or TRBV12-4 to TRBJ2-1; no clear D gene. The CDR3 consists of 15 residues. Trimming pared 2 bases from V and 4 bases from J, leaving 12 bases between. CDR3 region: CASSLTPALYNEQFF. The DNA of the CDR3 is TGTGCCAGCAGTTTAACACCAGCTCTTTACAATGAGCAGTTCTTC.

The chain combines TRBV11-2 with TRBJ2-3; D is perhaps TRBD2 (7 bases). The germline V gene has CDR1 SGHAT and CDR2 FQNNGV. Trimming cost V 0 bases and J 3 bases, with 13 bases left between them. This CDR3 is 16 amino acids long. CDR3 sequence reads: CASSLEGRGSTDTQYF. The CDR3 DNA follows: TGTGCCAGCAGCTTAGAGGGGAGGGGGAGTACAGATACGCAGTATTTT.

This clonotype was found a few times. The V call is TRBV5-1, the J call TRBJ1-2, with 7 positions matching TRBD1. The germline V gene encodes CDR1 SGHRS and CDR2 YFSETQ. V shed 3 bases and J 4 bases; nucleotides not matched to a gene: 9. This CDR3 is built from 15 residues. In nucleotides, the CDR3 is TGCGCCAGCAGCTCCAGACAGGGACCCTCCTATGGCTACACCTTC. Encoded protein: CASSSRQGPSYGYTF.

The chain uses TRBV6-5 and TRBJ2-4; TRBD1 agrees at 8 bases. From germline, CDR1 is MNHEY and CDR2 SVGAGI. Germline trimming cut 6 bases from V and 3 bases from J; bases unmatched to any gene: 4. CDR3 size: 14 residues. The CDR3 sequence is CASSSGTGKNIQYF. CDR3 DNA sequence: TGTGCCAGCAGCTCCGGGACAGGCAAAAACATTCAGTACTTC.